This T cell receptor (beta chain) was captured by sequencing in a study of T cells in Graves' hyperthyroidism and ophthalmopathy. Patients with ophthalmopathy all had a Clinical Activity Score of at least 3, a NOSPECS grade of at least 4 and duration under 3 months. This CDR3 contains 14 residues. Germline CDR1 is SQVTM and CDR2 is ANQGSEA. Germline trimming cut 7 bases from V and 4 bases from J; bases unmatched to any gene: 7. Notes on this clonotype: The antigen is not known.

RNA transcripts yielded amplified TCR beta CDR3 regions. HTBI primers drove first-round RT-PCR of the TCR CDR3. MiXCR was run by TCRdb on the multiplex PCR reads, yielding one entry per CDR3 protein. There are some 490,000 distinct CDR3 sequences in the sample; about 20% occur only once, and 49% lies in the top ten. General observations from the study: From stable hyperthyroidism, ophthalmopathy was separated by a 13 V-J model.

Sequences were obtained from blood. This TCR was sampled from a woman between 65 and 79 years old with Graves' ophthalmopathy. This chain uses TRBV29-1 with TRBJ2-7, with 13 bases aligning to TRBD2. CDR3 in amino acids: CSAGGGLAGYEQYF. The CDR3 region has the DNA TGCAGCGCGGGGGGGGGACTAGCGGGGTACGAGCAGTACTTC.